This T cell receptor beta chain was observed in a study of long-term antiretroviral therapy in people with HIV. Overall study findings and caveats: Transplant donor controls retained higher diversity, though diversity increased after ART.

With survey level as its setting, the immunoSEQ assay was v3.0. Generated by immunoSEQ multiplex PCR, the TCRdb table keeps only in-frame clones and is missing some. The data contain roughly 20,000 clones, around four fifths of them singletons. About this clone itself: Its target is unknown.

Germline V gene data show CDR1 as SGHRS and CDR2 as YFSETQ. J lost 1 base, V lost 0 bases, and 2 bases had no gene match. CDR3 length equals 15 residues. The receptor comes from a man aged 18 to 29 with HIV. This specimen was unsorted PBMCs, taken roughly 4 years after starting antiretroviral therapy. The V and J genes are TRBV5-1 and TRBJ2-3; 7 bases are a match to TRBD1. In nucleotides, the CDR3 is TGCGCCAGCAGCTTGGATACAGGGGGCACAGATACGCAGTATTTT. Its translation is CASSLDTGGTDTQYF.